This T cell receptor (beta chain) was recorded in a study of T cells in pancreatic ductal adenocarcinoma. The length of the CDR3 is 11 residues. The germline gives CDR1 SEHNR, CDR2 FQNEAQ (reference sequence). Study-level points and caveats: Tumor and blood clonality did not differ significantly, about 0.1 versus 0.07.

Generated by immunoSEQ multiplex PCR, the TCRdb table keeps only in-frame clones and is missing some. The data contain some 16,000 clones, roughly 86% of them singletons. Points on this clone: As yet, its antigen is unknown.

No neoadjuvant therapy was given to the selected pancreatic ductal adenocarcinoma patients before their surgery. This clonotype was sampled from a human donor with pancreatic ductal adenocarcinoma. The specimen sequenced was PBMCs. The chain is built from TRBV7-9 and TRBJ2-5; no clear D gene. The J call is doubtful: the DNA matches TRBJ2-7 better. The CDR3 loop is CASSLSNEQYF. Here the CDR3 DNA reads TGTGCCAGCAGCTTAAGTAACGAGCAGTACTTC.